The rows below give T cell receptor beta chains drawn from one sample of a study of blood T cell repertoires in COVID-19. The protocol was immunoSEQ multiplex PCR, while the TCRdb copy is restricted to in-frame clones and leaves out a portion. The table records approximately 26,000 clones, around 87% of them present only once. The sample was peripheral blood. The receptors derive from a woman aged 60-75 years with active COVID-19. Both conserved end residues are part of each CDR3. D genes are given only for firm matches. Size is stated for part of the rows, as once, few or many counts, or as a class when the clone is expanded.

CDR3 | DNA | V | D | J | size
CASSQSAAGGWFGETQYF | TGTGCCAGCAGCCAATCTGCCGCGGGGGGCTGGTTTGGAGAGACCCAGTACTTC | TRBV14 | TRBD2 | TRBJ2-5 | once
CASSQGTIAGDEQFF | TGTGCCAGCAGCCAAGGGACTATTGCTGGCGATGAGCAGTTCTTC | TRBV3-1/TRBV3-2 | NA | TRBJ2-1 | NA
CASSEGTKRETQYF | TGTGCCAGCAGTGAGGGGACAAAGCGGGAGACCCAGTACTTC | TRBV6-1 | NA | TRBJ2-5 | once
CASSPEPTDTQYF | TGTGCCAGCAGCCCGGAGCCCACAGATACGCAGTATTTT | TRBV7-2 | NA | TRBJ2-3 | NA
CASSELAGGITGELFF | TGTGCCAGCAGTGAACTAGCGGGAGGAATCACCGGGGAGCTGTTTTTT | TRBV6-1 | TRBD2 | TRBJ2-2 | NA
CATGQGGSGNQPQHF | TGTGCCACAGGACAGGGGGGTTCCGGCAATCAGCCCCAGCATTTT | TRBV10-3 | TRBD1 | TRBJ1-5 | once
CASSPGDGTGELFF | TGTGCCAGCAGCCCGGGGGATGGCACCGGGGAGCTGTTTTTT | TRBV5-4 | NA | TRBJ2-2 | NA
CASSLTGMDTEAFF | TGCGCCAGCAGCTTGACAGGTATGGACACTGAAGCTTTCTTT | TRBV5-1 | NA | TRBJ1-1 | NA
CASSDLGGTYGYTF | TGTGCCAGCAGTGATCTGGGAGGGACCTATGGCTACACCTTC | TRBV7-2 | NA | TRBJ1-2 | NA
CASSSSTVVYEQYF | TGTGCCAGCAGCTCCTCGACAGTGGTCTACGAGCAGTACTTC | TRBV11-2 | NA | TRBJ2-7 | once
CASSTRTGRNTEAFF | TGTGCCAGCAGTACTCGGACAGGGAGGAACACTGAAGCTTTCTTT | TRBV2 | TRBD1 | TRBJ1-1 | NA
CAWNTERVISYTF | TGTGCCTGGAATACCGAGAGGGTAATAAGCTACACCTTC | TRBV30 | NA | TRBJ1-2 | few
CASSTRWAKETQYF | TGTGCCAGCAGCACACGATGGGCCAAGGAGACCCAGTACTTC | TRBV7-3 | NA | TRBJ2-5 | NA
CAITGSENTEAFF | TGTGCCATCACCGGGTCCGAGAACACTGAAGCTTTCTTT | TRBV10-3 | NA | TRBJ1-1 | NA
CASSLRADGSDEQFF | TGCGCCAGCAGCCTCCGGGCGGACGGGAGTGATGAGCAGTTCTTC | TRBV4-1 | NA | TRBJ2-1 | few
CAISDRTSGDEQFF | TGTGCCATCAGTGACCGGACTAGCGGGGATGAGCAGTTCTTC | TRBV10-3 | TRBD2 | TRBJ2-1 | NA
CASREAGGQNYGYTF | TGTGCCAGCAGGGAAGCCGGTGGACAGAACTATGGCTACACCTTC | TRBV27 | NA | TRBJ1-2 | NA
CASTSIFVRSQETQYF | TGTGCCAGCACCTCGATCTTTGTGCGGAGTCAAGAGACCCAGTACTTC | TRBV28 | NA | TRBJ2-5 | NA
CASSEALTSGPYEQYF | TGTGCCAGCAGTGAAGCGCTTACCAGCGGTCCCTACGAGCAGTACTTC | TRBV2 | NA | TRBJ2-7 | NA
CASSQVGGDEQYF | TGTGCCAGCAGCCAAGTTGGAGGGGACGAGCAGTACTTC | TRBV3-1/TRBV3-2 | NA | TRBJ2-7 | few
CAIGGGETQYF | TGTGCCATCGGGGGAGGAGAGACCCAGTACTTC | TRBV7-2 | NA | TRBJ2-5 | NA
CASSYARPGGHYGYTF | TGTGCCAGCAGTTACGCGCGACCAGGGGGACACTATGGCTACACCTTC | TRBV6-2/TRBV6-3 | TRBD1 | TRBJ1-2 | NA
CATSEGTSGSDEQFF | TGTGCCACCAGTGAGGGGACTAGCGGGAGTGATGAGCAGTTCTTC | TRBV24-1 | TRBD2 | TRBJ2-1 | once
CASSLPANYGYTF | TGTGCCAGCAGTTTACCAGCTAACTATGGCTACACCTTC | TRBV28 | NA | TRBJ1-2 | NA
CASTQGKAQHF | TGTGCCAGTACCCAGGGAAAGGCCCAGCATTTT | TRBV19 | NA | TRBJ1-5 | NA
CATRDRASNQPQHF | TGTGCCACCCGAGACAGGGCTAGCAATCAGCCCCAGCATTTT | TRBV2 | TRBD1 | TRBJ1-5 | NA
CASSVEGGNTEAFF | TGTGCCAGCAGCGTAGAAGGGGGGAACACTGAAGCTTTCTTT | TRBV9 | NA | TRBJ1-1 | NA
CASSSVTTAYEQYF | TGTGCCAGCAGTTCAGTAACTACCGCCTACGAGCAGTACTTC | TRBV6-2/TRBV6-3 | NA | TRBJ2-7 | NA
CASSYRGVLGGQPQHF | TGTGCCAGCAGTTATAGGGGCGTTCTCGGGGGTCAGCCCCAGCATTTT | TRBV28 | NA | TRBJ1-5 | NA
CASSLAAGNSGNTIYF | TGTGCCAGCAGCTTAGCTGCAGGGAACTCTGGAAACACCATATATTTT | TRBV7-9 | NA | TRBJ1-3 | NA
CASSLSGSSNYGYTF | TGCGCCAGCAGCTTGTCTGGCAGTTCCAACTATGGCTACACCTTC | TRBV5-1 | NA | TRBJ1-2 | NA
CASSLAGYEQYF | TGTGCCAGCAGCTTAGCAGGATACGAGCAGTACTTC | TRBV11-2 | NA | TRBJ2-7 | NA
CASSLGTNGGTQYF | TGTGCCAGCAGCTTAGGGACTAACGGCGGGACCCAGTACTTC | TRBV7-2 | NA | TRBJ2-5 | NA
CASSFQVSYEQYF | TGTGCCAGCAGTTTCCAGGTTTCCTACGAGCAGTACTTC | TRBV12-3/TRBV12-4 | NA | TRBJ2-7 | few
CASSLTESSYNEQFF | TGTGCCAGCAGCTTGACAGAGAGCTCCTACAATGAGCAGTTCTTC | TRBV9 | NA | TRBJ2-1 | NA
CASSLRRQSGFGNEQFF | TGTGCCAGCAGCCTGAGGAGACAAAGCGGGTTCGGCAATGAGCAGTTCTTC | TRBV4-2 | NA | TRBJ2-1 | NA
CASSIGGAEAFF | TGTGCCAGCAGTATAGGGGGGGCTGAAGCTTTCTTT | TRBV12-3/TRBV12-4 | NA | TRBJ1-1 | NA
CASSLVGGTDTQYF | TGCGCCAGCAGCCTCGTCGGGGGCACAGATACGCAGTATTTT | TRBV4-1 | NA | TRBJ2-3 | NA
CASSEASDRGGYTF | TGTGCCAGCAGTGAAGCGTCCGACAGGGGAGGCTACACCTTC | TRBV6-1 | TRBD1 | TRBJ1-2 | NA
CASSLVILAGHTQYF | TGTGCCAGCAGCCTAGTCATACTAGCGGGACATACGCAGTATTTT | TRBV7-2 | TRBD2 | TRBJ2-3 | once
CASSPVQGNTEAFF | TGTGCCAGCTCACCTGTGCAGGGAAACACTGAAGCTTTCTTT | TRBV18 | NA | TRBJ1-1 | NA
CASSPPGGGDTEAFF | TGTGCCAGCAGCCCTCCAGGGGGAGGTGACACTGAAGCTTTCTTT | TRBV7-9 | TRBD1 | TRBJ1-1 | NA
CAWSVLTQGQPQHF | TGTGCCTGGAGTGTACTAACCCAGGGGCAGCCCCAGCATTTT | TRBV30 | NA | TRBJ1-5 | NA
CASSLMGATSSGNTIYF | TGTGCCAGCAGTTTGATGGGGGCAACGAGCTCTGGAAACACCATATATTTT | TRBV28 | NA | TRBJ1-3 | NA
CASSLGGFRAIQYF | TGTGCCAGCTCACTGGGCGGGTTCCGCGCCATTCAGTACTTC | TRBV18 | NA | TRBJ2-4 | NA
CASSLSGELGYTF | TGTGCCAGCAGCTTATCAGGGGAGCTTGGCTACACCTTC | TRBV11-1 | NA | TRBJ1-2 | NA
CASSQWRQNTGELFF | TGTGCCAGCAGCCAATGGCGGCAGAACACCGGGGAGCTGTTTTTT | TRBV14 | NA | TRBJ2-2 | once
CSASPGQITDTQYF | TGCAGTGCTAGTCCGGGACAGATCACAGATACGCAGTATTTT | TRBV20-1 | TRBD1 | TRBJ2-3 | few